Listed here are 29 T cell receptor beta chains from one sample, sequenced in a study of blood T cells in healthy people across ages. A sample-barcoded 5' primer and a J-beta primer mix were used in a second PCR of about 6 to 12 cycles. TCRdb ran MiXCR on the 5' RACE reads and lists one entry per CDR3 protein. The sample includes 780,000 or so distinct CDR3 sequences, 56% of them seen just once. The specimen was blood. Receptors were obtained from a middle-aged man in good health.

The chain carries TRBV2 and TRBJ1-6; 11 bases line up with TRBD1. Trimming cost V 6 bases and J 6 bases; bases outside gene matches: 7. The CDR3 is 16 amino acids. Germline loops: CDR1 SNHLY, CDR2 FYNNEI. The CDR3 spells CASRPGTGGINSPLHF. CDR3 in DNA: TGTGCCAGCAGACCCGGGACAGGGGGAATTAATTCACCCCTCCACTTT.

This chain uses TRBV30 with TRBJ1-4; D not resolved. The CDR3 covers 13 residues. Germline lookup yields CDR1 GTSNPN and CDR2 SVGIG (reference sequence). Deletions cut 0 bases from V and 10 bases from J, with 12 bases between. The CDR3 protein is CAWSVTVGVKLFF. CDR3 coding DNA: TGTGCCTGGAGTGTAACAGTTGGGGTAAAACTGTTTTTT.

The gene calls are TRBV24-1 and TRBJ2-1; 7 bases fit TRBD1. The length of the CDR3 is 14 residues. From germline, CDR1 is KGHDR and CDR2 SFDVKD. V was pared by 5 bases and J by 4 bases, with 4 bases of the junction left unmatched. CDR3 region: CATSGGGAYNEQFF. CDR3 DNA: TGTGCCACCAGTGGAGGGGGCGCGTACAATGAGCAGTTCTTC.

The V and J genes are TRBV6-4 and TRBJ1-2; weak D call: TRBD1 (5 bases). CDR1 is MRHNA, CDR2 SNTAGT, per germline. The CDR3 totals 11 residues. Trimming removed 8 bases at V and 5 bases at J, with 9 bases between. The chain's CDR3 is CASYGGYGYTF. The CDR3 coding sequence is TGTGCCAGCTACGGGGGTTATGGCTACACCTTC.

This clonotype was counted a few times. The V and J genes are TRBV5-1 and TRBJ2-7; 7 bases agree with TRBD1. The germline V gene encodes CDR1 SGHRS and CDR2 YFSETQ. The J segment lost 0 bases and the V segment lost 4 bases, leaving 7 bases of the junction unmatched. The CDR3 runs 15 residues. DNA of the CDR3: TGCGCCAGCAGCCCCGGACAGGATTTCTCCTACGAGCAGTACTTC. Encoded protein: CASSPGQDFSYEQYF. Looking up the rest from reference TRBV5-1 and TRBJ2-7 gives the full variable domain: KAGVTQTPRYLIKTRGQQVTLSCSPISGHRSVSWYQQTPGQGLQFLFEYFSETQRNKGNFPGRFSGRQFSNSRSEMNVSTLELGDSALYLCASSPGQDFSYEQYFGPGTRLTVT.

This chain links TRBV27 with TRBJ1-5; the D gene is possibly TRBD1 (6 bases). The germline V gene has CDR1 MNHEY and CDR2 SMNVEV (reference sequence). V shed 6 bases and J shed 4 bases, with 10 bases lying between them. The length of the CDR3 is 13 residues. In DNA, the CDR3 is TGTGCCAGCAGATCCGGGACAAATCAGCCCCAGCATTTT. This translates into CASRSGTNQPQHF.

This clonotype is a singleton in its sample. V gene TRBV12-3 or TRBV12-4 combines with J gene TRBJ1-2; D is unresolved. The CDR3 spans 13 residues. The V and J ends lost 5 bases and 5 bases respectively, with 12 bases between them. CDR3 in amino acids: CASSVVSRYGYTF. The DNA for the CDR3 is TGTGCCAGCAGTGTAGTCTCCCGTTATGGCTACACCTTC.

Regarding this clonotype: The junction shows a germline mismatch at one end, possibly a read error. The rearrangement links TRBV5-1 to TRBJ2-3, with D unclear. Germline V CDR1 and CDR2: SGHRS, YFSETQ. The CDR3 extends over 12 amino acids. The CDR3 coding sequence is TGCGCCAGCAGCTTTAGTCCAGATTCGCAGTATTTT. This translates into CASSFSPDSQYF.

This clonotype was observed a handful of times. The J gene is TRBJ2-7, the V gene TRBV4-3, with D possibly being TRBD2 (6 bases). The ends were cut back, 2 bases at V and 0 bases at J, with 14 bases in the middle. The germline CDR1 and CDR2 sequences are LGHNA and YSLEER. There are 16 residues in the CDR3. The CDR3: CASSQFISGPSYEQYF. The CDR3 nucleotides read TGCGCCAGCAGCCAATTCATTAGCGGACCCTCCTACGAGCAGTACTTC.

This clonotype was seen only a few times. CDR3 DNA: TGTGCCAGCATGGGGACAGGGGGATTCTCCAATGAGCAGTTCTTC. As protein: CASMGTGGFSNEQFF. J is TRBJ2-1 and V is TRBV27, with 11 bases aligning to TRBD1. V lost 7 bases and J lost 6; bases outside the gene matches: 8. CDR3 size: 15 residues. Germline V gene lookup returns CDR1 MNHEY and CDR2 SMNVEV (reference sequence).

The chain employs TRBV5-1 and TRBJ1-5; D perhaps matches TRBD1 (6 bases). This CDR3 has 14 amino acids. The germline V gene has CDR1 SGHRS and CDR2 YFSETQ. CDR3 protein: CVSSLGQGNQPQHF. For the CDR3, the DNA is TGCGTTAGCAGCTTGGGGCAGGGGAATCAGCCCCAGCATTTT.

This clonotype was seen only a few times. The chain carries TRBV20-1 and TRBJ2-1, with 9 bases that match TRBD2. Trimming took 1 base from V and 5 from J; bases not matched to a gene: 3. CDR1 is DFQATT and CDR2 is SNEGSKA in the germline V gene (reference sequence). This CDR3 has 14 residues. The CDR3 sequence is CSARGAGGNNEQFF. The CDR3 nucleotides are TGCAGTGCTAGAGGGGCGGGGGGGAACAATGAGCAGTTCTTC.

The rearrangement joins TRBV20-1 to TRBJ2-3; 8 bases map to TRBD2. The CDR3 consists of 16 residues. The V gene end was trimmed by 1 base and the J gene end by 2 bases; junction bases not matched to a gene: 8. Looked up from germline, CDR1 is DFQATT and CDR2 is SNEGSKA (reference sequence). CDR3 sequence: CSARVPGGAYTDTQYF. CDR3 sequence (DNA): TGCAGTGCTAGAGTTCCCGGGGGGGCGTACACAGATACGCAGTATTTT.

This clonotype was observed a handful of times. J is TRBJ1-1 and V is TRBV6-1; weak D call: TRBD1 (5 bases). Germline V lookup: CDR1 MNHNS, CDR2 SASEGT. The CDR3 totals 15 residues. Trimming took off 4 bases at V and 11 bases at J, with 23 bases between the two ends. The chain's CDR3 is CASSAGTLLPRLAFF. The CDR3 nucleotides read TGTGCCAGCAGTGCCGGGACCCTCCTACCCCGACTGGCTTTCTTT.

This clonotype has a handful of counts. The chain is built from TRBV27 and TRBJ1-2; D perhaps matches TRBD1 (6 bases). CDR3 length equals 13 residues. Germline V gene sequence: CDR1 MNHEY, CDR2 SMNVEV (reference sequence). Trimming stripped 2 bases from V and 6 bases from J, with 10 bases between. This CDR3 is CASSLRGGDGYTF. For the CDR3, the DNA is TGTGCCAGCAGTTTACGAGGGGGGGATGGCTACACCTTC.

CDR3 nucleotides: TGTGCCAGCAGCCCTCCGGGACCTCAAACAGATACGCAGTATTTT. It specifies CASSPPGPQTDTQYF. The chain has TRBV7-3 and TRBJ2-3; the D call may be TRBD1 or TRBD2 (5 bases each). Trimming removed 5 bases from V and 3 bases from J, with 15 bases in between. The CDR3 loop spans 15 amino acids. CDR1 SGHTA and CDR2 FQGTGA come from the germline V gene.

CDR3 region: CASSPSRQEAPYF. In nucleotides, the CDR3 is TGTGCCAGCAGTCCGTCCCGCCAGGAAGCCCCGTACTTC. The chain is built from TRBV28 and TRBJ2-7; the D is unclear. The CDR3 has 13 amino acids. V was pared by 5 bases and J by 12 bases, with 20 bases between. Germline CDR1 is MDHEN and CDR2 is SYDVKM.

This clonotype appeared once. V usage is TRBV28 and J usage is TRBJ2-7; TRBD1 matches 7 bases. The CDR3 has 12 residues. The germline V gene has CDR1 MDHEN and CDR2 SYDVKM. With V trimmed by 11 bases and J by 0 bases, 4 bases remained unmatched. CDR3 nucleotide sequence: TGTGCCCCCAGGGGGAACTCCTACGAGCAGTACTTC. It yields the protein CAPRGNSYEQYF.

The chain links TRBV9 to TRBJ2-1, with D perhaps being TRBD1 or TRBD2 (5 bases each). Germline V CDR1 and CDR2: SGDLS, YYNGEE. Trimming removed 0 bases at V and 7 bases at J, with 11 bases between. The CDR3 extends over 14 amino acids. For the CDR3, the DNA is TGTGCCAGCAGCGTAGCTCTTTGGGGGAATGAGCAGTTCTTC. Protein sequence: CASSVALWGNEQFF.

The chain joins TRBV5-4 to TRBJ1-1; D gene unclear. Germline-derived CDR1 and CDR2 are SGHNT and YYREEE (reference sequence). The CDR3 runs 15 residues. V was cut by 7 bases and J by 0 bases, with 16 bases left in between. The CDR3 is CASETRTSMNTEAFF. In DNA form, the CDR3 reads TGTGCCAGCGAGACCCGGACGAGCATGAACACTGAAGCTTTCTTT.

This sequence joins TRBV12-3 or TRBV12-4 and TRBJ2-5; possibly TRBD2 for D (5 bases). The V gene lost 7 bases and the J gene lost 4 bases, with 16 bases spanning the gap. There are 14 residues in the CDR3. The CDR3 coding sequence is TGTGCCAGCACCGCTTATGGCCGGGGAGAGACCCAGTACTTC. It encodes CASTAYGRGETQYF.

The table lists this clonotype with a count of one. The CDR3 reads CSVETSGRAVRLIGELFF. The CDR3, as DNA: TGCAGCGTTGAGACTAGCGGGAGGGCCGTGCGTTTAATCGGGGAGCTGTTTTTT. The J gene is TRBJ2-2, the V gene TRBV29-1, with 14 nucleotides matching TRBD2. V trimming: 3 bases; J trimming: 7 bases; junction bases outside the gene matches: 13. The CDR3 has 18 residues. Germline CDR1 SQVTM, CDR2 ANQGSEA.

This sequence joins TRBV29-1 and TRBJ2-1; perhaps TRBD1 as D (6 bases). The CDR3 has 13 residues. Germline V lookup: CDR1 SQVTM, CDR2 ANQGSEA. Trimming shortened V by 3 bases and J by 7 bases, and 13 bases separated the two germline ends. In DNA, the CDR3 is TGCAGCGTTGACAGGGGCTCGGGAAATGAGCAGTTCTTC. It encodes CSVDRGSGNEQFF.

This clonotype has only one observation. The chain links TRBV30 to TRBJ2-5, with D maybe TRBD2 (6 bases). Trimming removed 2 bases from V and 5 bases from J, with 9 bases in between. Germline CDR1 and CDR2: GTSNPN and SVGIG (reference sequence). CDR3 length equals 12 residues. CDR3 sequence: CAWSPRGETQYF. Here the CDR3 DNA reads TGTGCCTGGAGTCCCCGGGGGGAGACCCAGTACTTC.

This clonotype was picked up a small number of times. The gene calls are TRBV29-1 and TRBJ2-1; D is perhaps TRBD1 (6 bases). V was trimmed by 5 bases and J by 2 bases, leaving 13 bases between them. The CDR3 runs to 14 residues. The germline CDR1 and CDR2 sequences are SQVTM and ANQGSEA. The CDR3 coding sequence is TGCAGCGTTTCAGGGGCAGGAACCTACAATGAGCAGTTCTTC. This sequence encodes CSVSGAGTYNEQFF.

The rearrangement uses TRBV4-3 and TRBJ2-3; D gene ambiguous. From germline, CDR1 is LGHNA and CDR2 YSLEER. V shed 0 bases and J shed 0 bases, with 13 bases lying between them. The CDR3 length is 17 residues. This CDR3 is CASSQDWTATSTDTQYF. CDR3 bases: TGCGCCAGCAGCCAAGATTGGACGGCCACTAGCACAGATACGCAGTATTTT.

J is TRBJ1-2 and V is TRBV3-1; D is uncertain. This CDR3 has 14 residues. Trimming shortened V by 1 base and J by 2 bases, and 8 bases separated the two germline ends. In germline, CDR1 is LGHDT, CDR2 YNNKEL (reference sequence). The CDR3 is CASSQGNSNYGYTF. The CDR3 DNA sequence: TGTGCCAGCAGCCAAGGGAACTCCAACTATGGCTACACCTTC.

The J gene is TRBJ1-2, the V gene TRBV10-3; unclear D gene. Trimming shortened V by 2 bases and J by 6 bases, and 19 bases separated the two germline ends. The CDR3 totals 16 residues. CDR1 and CDR2 (germline): ENHRY, SYGVKD. The CDR3 region has the DNA TGTGCCATCAGTGAGCCCGGGGTGGGGTATTTGAATGGCTACACCTTC. It is translated as CAISEPGVGYLNGYTF.

This clonotype has just one count. The chain has TRBV6-5 and TRBJ2-1; 12 bases line up with TRBD2. Germline V gene data show CDR1 as MNHEY and CDR2 as SVGAGI. The length of the CDR3 is 15 residues. The V gene end was trimmed by 6 bases and the J gene end by 7 bases; junction bases not matched to a gene: 7. CDR3 bases: TGTGCCAGCAGACTGGGGACTAGCGGGTGGAATGAGCAGTTCTTC. Translated, it gives CASRLGTSGWNEQFF.